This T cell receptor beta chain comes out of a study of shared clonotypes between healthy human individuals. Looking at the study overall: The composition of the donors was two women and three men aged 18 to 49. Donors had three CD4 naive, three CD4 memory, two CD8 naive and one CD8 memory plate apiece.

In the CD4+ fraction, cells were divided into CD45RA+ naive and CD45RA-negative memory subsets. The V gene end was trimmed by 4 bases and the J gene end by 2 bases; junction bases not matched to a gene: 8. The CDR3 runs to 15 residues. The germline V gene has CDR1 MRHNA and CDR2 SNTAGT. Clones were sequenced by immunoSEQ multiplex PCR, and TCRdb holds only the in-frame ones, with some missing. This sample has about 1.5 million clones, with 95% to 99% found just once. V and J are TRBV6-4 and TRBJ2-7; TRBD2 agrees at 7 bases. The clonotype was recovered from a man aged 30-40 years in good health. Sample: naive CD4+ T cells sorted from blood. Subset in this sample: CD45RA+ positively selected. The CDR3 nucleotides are TGTGCCAGCAGTGCGTCTAGCGGAACCCCCTACGAGCAGTACTTC. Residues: CASSASSGTPYEQYF.